A selection of T cell receptor beta chains follows, all from one sample in a study of T-cell reconstitution after alpha-beta-depleted transplantation in children. TCRdb used MiXCR to reprocess the PCR reads, holding one entry per CDR3 protein. The table lists 450,000 to 600,000 distinct CDR3 sequences, 10% of them singletons. The specimen comprised PBMCs, sampled before TCRalphabeta/CD19-depleted stem cell transplant. The source is a child aged 2-15 years with inherited bone marrow failure, due to receive a stem cell transplant. Both conserved end residues are part of each CDR3. Each record gives: clone size, D gene, V gene, J gene, CDR3 protein, CDR3 DNA. D genes are given only for firm matches. The size entry is marked missing in some rows and otherwise reads once, few, many or a size class.

.	TRBD1	TRBV6-5	TRBJ1-1	CASSYGRQGGGAFF	TGTGCCAGCAGTTACGGGAGACAGGGAGGGGGAGCTTTCTTT
few	.	TRBV20-1	TRBJ2-2	CSAGHYTGELFF	TGCAGTGCCGGACACTACACCGGGGAGCTGTTTTTT
many	TRBD2	TRBV20-1	TRBJ2-3	CSATPGLAIDTQYF	TGCAGTGCAACACCGGGACTAGCAATAGATACGCAGTATTTT
many	TRBD2	TRBV15	TRBJ2-7	CATSRDPSGSYEQYF	TGTGCCACCAGCAGAGATCCCAGCGGGAGCTACGAGCAGTACTTC
many	.	TRBV5-1	TRBJ2-7	CASSLGSDRSSYEQYF	TGCGCCAGCAGCTTGGGGAGCGACAGGAGCTCCTACGAGCAGTACTTC
few	.	TRBV6-5	TRBJ1-6	CASSYRVRVVSPLHF	TGTGCCAGCAGTTACCGTGTCAGGGTAGTTTCACCCCTCCACTTT
many	TRBD1	TRBV4-2	TRBJ2-1	CASSQEGWDRSYNEQFF	TGTGCCAGCAGCCAAGAGGGATGGGACAGGTCTTACAATGAGCAGTTCTTC
.	TRBD1	TRBV29-1	TRBJ2-7	CSVKGASYEQYF	TGCAGCGTTAAGGGGGCCTCCTACGAGCAGTACTTC
.	TRBD2	TRBV19	TRBJ2-3	CATLWGGRQYF	TGTGCCACCCTGTGGGGGGGAAGGCAGTATTTT
.	.	TRBV19	TRBJ2-1	CASSRGRAGNEQFF	TGTGCCAGTAGTCGGGGGAGAGCTGGTAATGAGCAGTTCTTC
many	.	TRBV20-1	TRBJ1-6	CSASRTSYNSPLHF	TGCAGTGCTAGCAGGACAAGCTATAATTCACCCCTCCACTTT
many	.	TRBV20-1	TRBJ1-1	CSAHNPLRGSNTEAFF	TGCAGTGCTCACAATCCTCTTCGGGGGTCGAACACTGAAGCTTTCTTT
few	TRBD2	TRBV5-1	TRBJ2-2	CASSPRLAAADGELFF	TGCGCCAGCAGCCCGAGACTAGCGGCGGCGGACGGGGAGCTGTTTTTT
many	.	TRBV7-6	TRBJ2-3	CASSPELSDTQYF	TGTGCCAGCAGCCCCGAATTATCGGATACGCAGTATTTT
.	TRBD2	TRBV12-3/TRBV12-4	TRBJ2-1	CASSLLKGTSGRNEQFF	TGTGCCAGCAGTTTATTGAAGGGGACTAGCGGGAGAAATGAGCAGTTCTTC
many	.	TRBV20-1	TRBJ2-1	CSARHPGQYNEQFF	TGCAGTGCTAGACACCCTGGACAGTACAATGAGCAGTTCTTC
.	TRBD1	TRBV3-1	TRBJ2-7	CASCLIGQGPVKGSYEQYF	TGTGCCAGCTGTTTGATCGGACAGGGGCCCGTCAAGGGGTCCTACGAGCAGTACTTC
many	TRBD1	TRBV9	TRBJ2-1	CASSVTGVRYNEQFF	TGTGCCAGCAGCGTGACAGGGGTAAGGTACAATGAGCAGTTCTTC
many	.	TRBV30	TRBJ1-1	CAWSVTTEAFF	TGTGCCTGGAGTGTCACAACTGAAGCTTTCTTT
.	.	TRBV27	TRBJ2-3	CASSLSDSDTQYF	TGTGCCAGCAGTTTGTCCGACTCGGATACGCAGTATTTT
many	.	TRBV4-3	TRBJ1-6	CASSQVWHINSPLHF	TGCGCCAGCAGCCAAGTTTGGCACATTAATTCACCCCTCCACTTT
many	TRBD1	TRBV20-1	TRBJ2-5	CSAPDRGRETQYF	TGCAGTGCACCGGACAGGGGGCGGGAGACCCAGTACTTC
many	.	TRBV5-1	TRBJ2-3	CASSLIGSATRTDTQYF	TGCGCCAGCAGCTTGATTGGCAGCGCTACGAGGACAGATACGCAGTATTTT